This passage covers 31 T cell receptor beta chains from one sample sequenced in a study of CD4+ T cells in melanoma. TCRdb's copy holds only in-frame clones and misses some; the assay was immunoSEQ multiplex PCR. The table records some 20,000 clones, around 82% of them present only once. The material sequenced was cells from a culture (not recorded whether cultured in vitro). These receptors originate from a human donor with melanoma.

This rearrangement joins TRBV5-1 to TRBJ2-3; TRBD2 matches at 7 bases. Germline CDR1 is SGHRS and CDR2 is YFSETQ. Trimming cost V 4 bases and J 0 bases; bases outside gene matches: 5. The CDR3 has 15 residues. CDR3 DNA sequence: TGCGCCAGCAGCCGAAGCGGGGCTAGCACAGATACGCAGTATTTT. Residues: CASSRSGASTDTQYF.

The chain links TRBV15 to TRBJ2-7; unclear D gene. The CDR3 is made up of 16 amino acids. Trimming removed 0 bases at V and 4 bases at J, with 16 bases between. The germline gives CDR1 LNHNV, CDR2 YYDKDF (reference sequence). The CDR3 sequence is CATSREEDVVVYEQYF. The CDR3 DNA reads TGTGCCACCAGCAGAGAAGAAGACGTCGTCGTTTACGAGCAGTACTTC.

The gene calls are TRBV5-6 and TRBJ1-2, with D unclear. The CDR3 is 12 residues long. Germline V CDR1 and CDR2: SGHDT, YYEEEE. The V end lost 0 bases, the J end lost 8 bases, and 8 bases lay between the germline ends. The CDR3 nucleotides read TGTGCCAGCAGCTTGGGGACTCACGGCTACACCTTC. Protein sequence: CASSLGTHGYTF.

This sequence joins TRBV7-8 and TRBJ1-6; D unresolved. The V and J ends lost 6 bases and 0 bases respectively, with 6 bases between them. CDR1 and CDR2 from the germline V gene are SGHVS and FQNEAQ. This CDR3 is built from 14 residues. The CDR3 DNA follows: TGTGCCAGCAGGGATAGCTCCTATAATTCACCCCTCCACTTT. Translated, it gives CASRDSSYNSPLHF.

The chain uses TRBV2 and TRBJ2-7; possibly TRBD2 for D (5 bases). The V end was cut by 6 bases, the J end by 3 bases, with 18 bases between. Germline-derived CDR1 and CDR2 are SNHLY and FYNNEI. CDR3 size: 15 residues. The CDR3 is CASSATETRDYEQYF. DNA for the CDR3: TGTGCCAGCAGCGCGACGGAAACGAGGGACTACGAGCAGTACTTC.

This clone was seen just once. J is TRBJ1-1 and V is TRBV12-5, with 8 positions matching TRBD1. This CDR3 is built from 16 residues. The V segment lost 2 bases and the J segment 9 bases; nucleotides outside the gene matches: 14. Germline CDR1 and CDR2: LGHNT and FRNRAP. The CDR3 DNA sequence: TGTGCTAGTGGTTTGATAACCGGACAGGGAGGCGTTAAAGCTTTCTTT. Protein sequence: CASGLITGQGGVKAFF.

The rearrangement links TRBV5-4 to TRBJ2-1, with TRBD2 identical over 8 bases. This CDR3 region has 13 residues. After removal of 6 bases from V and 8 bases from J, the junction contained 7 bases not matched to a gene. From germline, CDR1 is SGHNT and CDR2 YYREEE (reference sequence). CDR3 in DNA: TGTGCCAGCATCTCAGCGGGGGTGGATGAGCAGTTCTTC. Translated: CASISAGVDEQFF.

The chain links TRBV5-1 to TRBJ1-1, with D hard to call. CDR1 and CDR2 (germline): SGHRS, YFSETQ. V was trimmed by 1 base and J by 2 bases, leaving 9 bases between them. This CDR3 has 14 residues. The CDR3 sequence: CASSLFEGNTEAFF. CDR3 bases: TGCGCCAGCAGCTTGTTCGAGGGAAACACTGAAGCTTTCTTT.

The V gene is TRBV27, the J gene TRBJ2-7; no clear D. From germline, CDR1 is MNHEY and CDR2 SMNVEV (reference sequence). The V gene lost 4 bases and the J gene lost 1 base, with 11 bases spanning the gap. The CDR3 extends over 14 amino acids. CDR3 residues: CASSSARGSYEQYF. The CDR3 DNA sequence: TGTGCCAGCAGTTCCGCACGTGGATCCTACGAGCAGTACTTC.

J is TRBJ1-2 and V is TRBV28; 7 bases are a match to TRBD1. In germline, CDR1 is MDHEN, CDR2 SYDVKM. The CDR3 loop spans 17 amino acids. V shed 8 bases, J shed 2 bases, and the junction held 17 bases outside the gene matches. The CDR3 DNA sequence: TGTGCCAGCGGGGGGTTGGGACAGCTAAGTTTCAACTATGGCTACACCTTC. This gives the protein CASGGLGQLSFNYGYTF.

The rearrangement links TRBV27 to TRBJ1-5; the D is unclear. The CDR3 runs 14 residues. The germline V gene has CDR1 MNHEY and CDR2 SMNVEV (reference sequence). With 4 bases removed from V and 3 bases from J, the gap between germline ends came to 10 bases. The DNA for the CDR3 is TGTGCCAGCAGTTACAAGGATTCCAATCAGCCCCAGCATTTT. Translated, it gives CASSYKDSNQPQHF.

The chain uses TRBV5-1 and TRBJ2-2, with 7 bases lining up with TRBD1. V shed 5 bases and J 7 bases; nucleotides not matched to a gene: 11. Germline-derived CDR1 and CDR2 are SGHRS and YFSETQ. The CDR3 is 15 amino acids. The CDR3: CASSPGTVVIGELFF. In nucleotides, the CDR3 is TGCGCCAGCAGTCCCGGGACAGTCGTCATCGGGGAGCTGTTTTTT.

CDR3 in amino acids: CASSLNRVSGEKLFF. For the CDR3, the DNA is TGTGCCAGCAGCTTAAATCGGGTCTCCGGGGAAAAACTGTTTTTT. V is TRBV7-6 and J is TRBJ1-4, with D uncertain. CDR3 length equals 15 residues. Germline V gives CDR1 SGHVS, CDR2 FNYEAQ. Trimming left V 2 bases short and J 8 bases short, with 15 bases between.

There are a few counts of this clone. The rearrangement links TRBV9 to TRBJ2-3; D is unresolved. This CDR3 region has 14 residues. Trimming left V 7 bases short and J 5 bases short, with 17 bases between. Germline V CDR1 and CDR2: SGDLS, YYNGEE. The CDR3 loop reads CASSRNSRGDTQYF. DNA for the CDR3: TGTGCCAGCTCCCGGAACTCTCGCGGAGATACGCAGTATTTT.

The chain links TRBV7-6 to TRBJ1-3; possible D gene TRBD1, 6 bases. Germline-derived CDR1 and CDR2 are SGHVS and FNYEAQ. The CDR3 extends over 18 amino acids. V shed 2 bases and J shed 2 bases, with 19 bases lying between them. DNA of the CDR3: TGTGCCAGCAGCTTATCCCTTGGGGGCAGGTCGGCTGGAAACACCATATATTTT. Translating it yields CASSLSLGGRSAGNTIYF.

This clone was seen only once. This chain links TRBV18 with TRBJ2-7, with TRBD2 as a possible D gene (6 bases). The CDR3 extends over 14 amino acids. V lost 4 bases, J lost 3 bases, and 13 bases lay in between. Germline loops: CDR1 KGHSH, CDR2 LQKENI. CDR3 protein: CASSLGLASYEQYF. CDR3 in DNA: TGTGCCAGCTCACTGGGACTTGCGAGCTACGAGCAGTACTTC.

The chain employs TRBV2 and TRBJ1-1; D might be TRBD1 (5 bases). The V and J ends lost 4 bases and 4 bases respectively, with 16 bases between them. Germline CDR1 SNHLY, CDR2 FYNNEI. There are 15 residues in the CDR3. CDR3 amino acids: CASSVVAGQGTEAFF. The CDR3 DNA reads TGTGCCAGCAGTGTGGTTGCAGGGCAGGGCACTGAAGCTTTCTTT.

The CDR3 sequence is CASGWPPDRAMNTEAFF. In DNA, the CDR3 is TGTGCTAGTGGTTGGCCCCCTGACAGGGCTATGAACACTGAAGCTTTCTTT. V and J are TRBV12-5 and TRBJ1-1; 7 bases map to TRBD1. The CDR3 has 17 residues. CDR1 is LGHNT and CDR2 is FRNRAP in the germline V gene. Trimming took 4 bases from V and 0 from J; bases not matched to a gene: 11.

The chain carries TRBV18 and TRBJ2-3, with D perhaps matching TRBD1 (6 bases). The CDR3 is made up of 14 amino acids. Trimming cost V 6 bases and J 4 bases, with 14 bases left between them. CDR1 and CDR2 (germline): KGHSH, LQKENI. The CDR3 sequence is CASSTGWGPDTQYF. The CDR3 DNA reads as TGTGCCAGCTCTACAGGTTGGGGGCCAGATACGCAGTATTTT.

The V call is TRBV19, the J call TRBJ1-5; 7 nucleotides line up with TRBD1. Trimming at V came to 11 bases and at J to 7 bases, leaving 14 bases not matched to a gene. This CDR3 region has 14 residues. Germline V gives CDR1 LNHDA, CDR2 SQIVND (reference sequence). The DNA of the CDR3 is TGTGCCTCGACTCTCAGGGGGGTCGGCCAGCCCCAGCATTTT. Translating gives CASTLRGVGQPQHF.

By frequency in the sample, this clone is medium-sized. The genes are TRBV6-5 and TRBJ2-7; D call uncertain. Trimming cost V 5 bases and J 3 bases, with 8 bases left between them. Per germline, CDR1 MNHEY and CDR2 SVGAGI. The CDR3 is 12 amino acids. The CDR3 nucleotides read TGTGCCAGCAGTCGAAGTGGCTACGAGCAGTACTTC. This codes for CASSRSGYEQYF.

CDR3 protein: CASSKQNQNIQYF. The CDR3 DNA is TGTGCCAGCAGTAAACAGAATCAGAACATTCAGTACTTC. This chain uses TRBV6-1 with TRBJ2-4; D remains ambiguous. Trimming pared 5 bases from V and 7 bases from J, leaving 12 bases between. Germline assignment: CDR1 MNHNS and CDR2 SASEGT. This CDR3 is 13 amino acids long.

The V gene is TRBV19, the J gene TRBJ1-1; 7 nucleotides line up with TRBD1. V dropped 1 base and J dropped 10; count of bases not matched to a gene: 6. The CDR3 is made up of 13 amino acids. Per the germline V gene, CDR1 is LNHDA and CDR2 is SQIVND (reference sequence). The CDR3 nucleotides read TGTGCCAGTAGTATAGCTACAGGGGTTGGAGCTTTCTTT. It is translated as CASSIATGVGAFF. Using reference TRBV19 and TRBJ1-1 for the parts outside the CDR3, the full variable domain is DGGITQSPKYLFRKEGQNVTLSCEQNLNHDAMYWYRQDPGQGLRLIYYSQIVNDFQKGDIAEGYSVSREKKESFPLTVTSAQKNPTAFYLCASSIATGVGAFFGQGTRLTVV.

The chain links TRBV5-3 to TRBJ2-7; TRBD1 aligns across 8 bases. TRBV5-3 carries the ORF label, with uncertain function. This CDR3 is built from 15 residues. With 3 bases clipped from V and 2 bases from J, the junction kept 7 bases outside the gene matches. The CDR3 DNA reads TGTGCCAGAAGCTCGAAAGGGACAGGAGCCTACGAGCAGTACTTC. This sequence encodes CARSSKGTGAYEQYF.

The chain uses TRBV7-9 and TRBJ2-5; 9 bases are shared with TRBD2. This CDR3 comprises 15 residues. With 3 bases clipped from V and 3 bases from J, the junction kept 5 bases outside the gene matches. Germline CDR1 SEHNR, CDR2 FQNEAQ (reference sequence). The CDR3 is CASSFYLAGEETQYF. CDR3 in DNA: TGTGCCAGCAGCTTTTACTTAGCGGGGGAAGAGACCCAGTACTTC.

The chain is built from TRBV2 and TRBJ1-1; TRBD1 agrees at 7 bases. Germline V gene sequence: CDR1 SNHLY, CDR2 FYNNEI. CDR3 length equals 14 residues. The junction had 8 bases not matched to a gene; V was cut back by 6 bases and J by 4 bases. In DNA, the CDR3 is TGTGCCAGCAGGATGAGGGGGCGAGGCACTGAAGCTTTCTTT. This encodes CASRMRGRGTEAFF.

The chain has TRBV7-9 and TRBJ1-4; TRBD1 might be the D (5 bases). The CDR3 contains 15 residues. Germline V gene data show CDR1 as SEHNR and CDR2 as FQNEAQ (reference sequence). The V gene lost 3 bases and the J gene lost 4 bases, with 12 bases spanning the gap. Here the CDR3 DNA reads TGTGCCAGCAGCTTGACTTCAGGGAGTAATGAAAAACTGTTTTTT. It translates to CASSLTSGSNEKLFF. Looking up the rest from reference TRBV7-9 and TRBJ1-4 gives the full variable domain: DTGVSQNPRHKITKRGQNVTFRCDPISEHNRLYWYRQTLGQGPEFLTYFQNEAQLEKSRLLSDRFSAERPKGSFSTLEIQRTEQGDSAMYLCASSLTSGSNEKLFFGSGTQLSVL.

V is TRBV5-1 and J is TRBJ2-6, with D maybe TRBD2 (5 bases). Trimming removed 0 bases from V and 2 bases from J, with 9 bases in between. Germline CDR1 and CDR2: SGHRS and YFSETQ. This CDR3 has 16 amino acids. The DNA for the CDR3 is TGCGCCAGCAGCTTGGGAGAGGGTACTGGGGCCAACGTCCTGACTTTC. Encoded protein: CASSLGEGTGANVLTF.

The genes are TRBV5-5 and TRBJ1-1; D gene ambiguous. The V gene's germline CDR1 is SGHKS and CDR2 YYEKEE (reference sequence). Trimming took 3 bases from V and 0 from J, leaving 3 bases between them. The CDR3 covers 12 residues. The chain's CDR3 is CASSSMNTEAFF. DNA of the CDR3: TGTGCCAGCAGCTCTATGAACACTGAAGCTTTCTTT.

The CDR3 nucleotides read TGTGCCAGCAGCCCCTTAGGGACGGGGCCCTCGAATGAGCAGTTCTTC. This translates into CASSPLGTGPSNEQFF. The rearrangement joins TRBV4-2 to TRBJ2-1; the D call may be TRBD1 or TRBD2 (5 bases each). Trimming took off 4 bases at V and 7 bases at J, with 20 bases between the two ends. Germline V gene lookup returns CDR1 LGHNA and CDR2 YNFKEQ. The CDR3 has 16 residues.

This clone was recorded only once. The CDR3 spells CAWSILNRDRGAQYF. The CDR3 region has the DNA TGTGCCTGGAGTATCCTAAACCGGGACAGGGGTGCACAGTACTTC. The V call is TRBV30, the J call TRBJ2-7, with 10 positions matching TRBD1. The length of the CDR3 is 15 residues. Per the germline V gene, CDR1 is GTSNPN and CDR2 is SVGIG (reference sequence). The ends lost 2 bases at V and 10 bases at J; junction bases unmatched: 14.